This TCR beta chain emerged from a study of shared clonotypes between healthy human individuals. Regarding the study as a whole: Sequencing depth was expected to affect clonotype sharing among donors.

Comment on this clone: Its cognate antigen is unknown.

The protocol was immunoSEQ multiplex PCR, while the TCRdb copy is restricted to in-frame clones and leaves out a portion. The sample contains roughly 1.4 million clones, approximately 98.5% of which appear only once. CDR1 is WNHNN and CDR2 is SYGVQD in the germline V gene (reference sequence). This CDR3 contains 13 residues. The junction had 5 bases not matched to a gene; V was cut back by 5 bases and J by 4 bases. This TCR was recovered from a man aged 25 to 40 in good health. The rearrangement links TRBV10-1 to TRBJ2-7; 7 bases map to TRBD2. The specimen sequenced was naive CD4+ T cells sorted from blood. The sample's subset: CD45RA+ positively selected. The CDR3 DNA follows: TGCGCCAGCAGTTCGGGACTACGATACGAGCAGTACTTC. Amino acids: CASSSGLRYEQYF.